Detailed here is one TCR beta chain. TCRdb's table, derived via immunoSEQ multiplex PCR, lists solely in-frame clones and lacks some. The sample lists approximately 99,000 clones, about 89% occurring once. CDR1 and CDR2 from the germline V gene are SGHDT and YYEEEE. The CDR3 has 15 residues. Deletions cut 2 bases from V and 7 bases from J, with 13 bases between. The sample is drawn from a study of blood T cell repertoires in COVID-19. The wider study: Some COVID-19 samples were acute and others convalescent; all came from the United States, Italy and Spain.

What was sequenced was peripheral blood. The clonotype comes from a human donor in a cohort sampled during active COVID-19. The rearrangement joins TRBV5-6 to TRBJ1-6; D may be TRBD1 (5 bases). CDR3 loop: CASSFGGRLNSPLHF. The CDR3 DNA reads TGTGCCAGCAGCTTCGGGGGGAGACTCAATTCACCCCTCCACTTT.